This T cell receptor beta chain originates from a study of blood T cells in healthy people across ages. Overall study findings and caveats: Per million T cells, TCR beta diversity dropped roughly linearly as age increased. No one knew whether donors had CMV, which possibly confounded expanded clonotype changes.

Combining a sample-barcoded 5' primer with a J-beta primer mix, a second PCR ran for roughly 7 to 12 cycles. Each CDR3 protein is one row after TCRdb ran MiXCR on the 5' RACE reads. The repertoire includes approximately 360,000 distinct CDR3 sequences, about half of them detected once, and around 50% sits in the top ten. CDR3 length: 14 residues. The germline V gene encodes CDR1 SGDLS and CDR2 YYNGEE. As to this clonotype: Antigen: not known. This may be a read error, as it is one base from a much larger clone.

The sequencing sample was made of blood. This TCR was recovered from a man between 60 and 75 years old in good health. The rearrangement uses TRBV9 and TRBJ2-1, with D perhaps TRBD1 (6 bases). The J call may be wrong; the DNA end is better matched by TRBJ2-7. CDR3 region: CASSVEDRYNEQYF. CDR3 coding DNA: TGTGCCAGCAGCGTTGAAGACAGGTACAATGAGCAGTACTTC.